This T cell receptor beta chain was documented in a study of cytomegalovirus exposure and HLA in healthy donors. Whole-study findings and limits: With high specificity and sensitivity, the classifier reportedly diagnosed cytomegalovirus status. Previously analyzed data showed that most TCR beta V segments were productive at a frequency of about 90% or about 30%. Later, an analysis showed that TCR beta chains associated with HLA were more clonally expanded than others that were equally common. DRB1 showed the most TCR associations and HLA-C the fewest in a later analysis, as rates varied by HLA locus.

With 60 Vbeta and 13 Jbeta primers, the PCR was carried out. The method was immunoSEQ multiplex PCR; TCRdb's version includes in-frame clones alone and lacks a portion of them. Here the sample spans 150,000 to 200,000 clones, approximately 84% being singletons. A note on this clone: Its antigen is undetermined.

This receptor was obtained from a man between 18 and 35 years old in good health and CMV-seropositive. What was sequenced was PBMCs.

Here the CDR3 DNA reads TGTGCCAGCAGCTTATTTTCAGGACGGGGTGGCTACACCTTC. Translation gives CASSLFSGRGGYTF. This sequence joins TRBV11-2 and TRBJ1-2; D is undetermined. The CDR3 contains 14 residues. In germline, CDR1 is SGHAT, CDR2 FQNNGV. V was pared by 2 bases and J by 7 bases, with 14 bases between.